The 29 T cell receptor beta chains listed next were all sequenced from one sample in a study of neoadjuvant nivolumab and ipilimumab in lung cancer. The repertoire was sequenced with immunoSEQ multiplex PCR; TCRdb's copy has only in-frame clones and lacks some. The sample holds 25,000 to 35,000 clones, 90% seen once. Sequencing was performed on peripheral blood, taken after neoadjuvant nivolumab, alone or with ipilimumab, at or shortly before surgery. The receptors here all came from an adult with non-small cell lung cancer.

This sequence joins TRBV7-3 and TRBJ2-2; 15 nucleotides line up with TRBD2. Per the germline V gene, CDR1 is SGHTA and CDR2 is FQGTGA. J lost 0 bases, V lost 1 base, and 3 bases had no gene match. The CDR3 contains 19 residues. CDR3 coding DNA: TGTGCCAGCAGCTTAATGGGGACTAGCGGGGGGCCGAACACCGGGGAGCTGTTTTTT. This translates into CASSLMGTSGGPNTGELFF.

This chain joins TRBV5-1 and TRBJ2-1; TRBD2 matches 13 bases. Germline V CDR1 and CDR2: SGHRS, YFSETQ. The CDR3 extends over 16 amino acids. After removal of 10 bases from V and 7 bases from J, the junction contained 14 bases not matched to a gene. The DNA for the CDR3 is TGCGCCTCCGGGACTAGCGGGGCCAGGGTGGGTAATGAGCAGTTCTTC. Translating gives CASGTSGARVGNEQFF.

The chain is built from TRBV7-7 and TRBJ2-2, with 7 nucleotides matching TRBD1. The germline gives CDR1 SSHAT, CDR2 FNYEAQ (reference sequence). Losses at the gene ends were 5 bases for V and 7 bases for J; bases not matched to a gene: 7. CDR3 length: 14 amino acids. CDR3 in amino acids: CASSVEQGSGELFF. The CDR3 DNA reads TGTGCCAGCAGCGTCGAACAGGGGAGCGGGGAGCTGTTTTTT. Drawing the rest from reference TRBV7-7 and TRBJ2-2, the complete variable domain is GAGVSQSPRYKVTKRGQDVTLRCDPISSHATLYWYQQALGQGPEFLTYFNYEAQPDKSGLPSDRFSAERPEGSISTLTIQRTEQRDSAMYRCASSVEQGSGELFFGEGSRLTVL.

This chain connects TRBV9 to TRBJ1-4, with unresolved D. The CDR3 spans 15 residues. V lost 0 bases and J lost 4, with 10 bases in between. Per germline, CDR1 SGDLS and CDR2 YYNGEE. The CDR3 protein is CASSVDGVLNEKLFF. In DNA form, the CDR3 reads TGTGCCAGCAGCGTAGACGGAGTCCTTAATGAAAAACTGTTTTTT. Based on the CDR3 plus reference TRBV9 and TRBJ1-4, the full variable domain is DSGVTQTPKHLITATGQRVTLRCSPRSGDLSVYWYQQSLDQGLQFLIQYYNGEERAKGNILERFSAQQFPDLHSELNLSSLELGDSALYFCASSVDGVLNEKLFFGSGTQLSVL.

The chain joins TRBV7-9 to TRBJ2-7; D unresolved. V was trimmed by 5 bases and J by 3 bases, leaving 8 bases between them. The CDR3 has 12 residues. Germline values: CDR1 SEHNR, CDR2 FQNEAQ (reference sequence). CDR3 nucleotides: TGTGCCAGCAGCCCGACTGGCTACGAGCAGTACTTC. This codes for CASSPTGYEQYF.

This chain joins TRBV18 and TRBJ2-1; D uncertain. The germline V and J ends were trimmed by 7 bases and 5 bases, with 12 bases remaining between them. CDR1 KGHSH and CDR2 LQKENI come from the germline V gene. The CDR3 runs 13 residues. CDR3 sequence: CASLVGRNNEQFF. The CDR3 region has the DNA TGTGCCAGCTTGGTCGGCAGAAACAATGAGCAGTTCTTC.

The chain has TRBV9 and TRBJ2-5; D remains ambiguous. V was cut by 0 bases and J by 1 base, with 13 bases left in between. CDR3 length: 16 amino acids. Germline values: CDR1 SGDLS, CDR2 YYNGEE. The DNA for the CDR3 is TGTGCCAGCAGCGTAGGTGGCCAGGTTCCCCAAGAGACCCAGTACTTC. It translates to CASSVGGQVPQETQYF. Based on the CDR3 plus reference TRBV9 and TRBJ2-5, the full variable domain is DSGVTQTPKHLITATGQRVTLRCSPRSGDLSVYWYQQSLDQGLQFLIQYYNGEERAKGNILERFSAQQFPDLHSELNLSSLELGDSALYFCASSVGGQVPQETQYFGPGTRLLVL.

The J gene is TRBJ2-5, the V gene TRBV7-2; D not resolved. Trimming removed 1 base at V and 7 bases at J, with 13 bases between. This CDR3 has 14 amino acids. From germline, CDR1 is SGHTA and CDR2 FQGNSA. CDR3 nucleotide sequence: TGTGCCAGCAGCTTAGGGACCTCAATCGGGACCCAGTACTTC. This sequence encodes CASSLGTSIGTQYF.

V and J are TRBV5-1 and TRBJ2-3, with D unclear. Germline lookup yields CDR1 SGHRS and CDR2 YFSETQ. The CDR3 has 12 amino acids. The V end lost 4 bases, the J end lost 0 bases, and 3 bases lay between the germline ends. The CDR3 DNA reads TGCGCCAGCAGCCGTAGCACAGATACGCAGTATTTT. It specifies CASSRSTDTQYF.

The chain employs TRBV18 and TRBJ2-7; the D gene could be TRBD1 or TRBD2 (5 bases each). Trimming took off 4 bases at V and 2 bases at J, with 12 bases between the two ends. CDR1 and CDR2 (germline): KGHSH, LQKENI. The CDR3 sequence is 14 residues long. Here the CDR3 reads CASSLSGLPYEQYF. The CDR3 DNA reads TGTGCCAGCTCACTATCGGGGCTACCCTACGAGCAGTACTTC. Full variable domain (rest looked up from reference TRBV18 and TRBJ2-7): NAGVMQNPRHLVRRRGQEARLRCSPMKGHSHVYWYRQLPEEGLKFMVYLQKENIIDESGMPKERFSAEFPKEGPSILRIQQVVRGDSAAYFCASSLSGLPYEQYFGPGTRLTVT.

This chain uses TRBV5-5 with TRBJ1-1; 7 bases agree with TRBD1. Germline trimming cut 4 bases from V and 0 bases from J; bases unmatched to any gene: 9. Germline V gene data show CDR1 as SGHKS and CDR2 as YYEKEE (reference sequence). This CDR3 spans 16 amino acids. CDR3 residues: CASSIGQATMNTEAFF. CDR3 coding DNA: TGTGCCAGCAGCATAGGACAGGCCACAATGAACACTGAAGCTTTCTTT.

CDR3 protein: CASSLEHTEAFF. The DNA of the CDR3 is TGTGCCAGCAGCTTAGAACACACTGAAGCTTTCTTT. The chain recombines TRBV7-9 with TRBJ1-1; no definite D call. CDR1 and CDR2 from the germline V gene are SEHNR and FQNEAQ (reference sequence). Trimming shortened V by 1 base and J by 3 bases, and 3 bases separated the two germline ends. This CDR3 region has 12 residues.

The V call is TRBV11-3, the J call TRBJ1-2; D call uncertain. This CDR3 is 12 amino acids long. CDR1 and CDR2 (germline): SGHNT, YENEEA. V dropped 5 bases and J dropped 8 bases, with 12 bases sitting between them. The CDR3 is CASSPLARGYTF. CDR3 nucleotide sequence: TGTGCCAGCAGCCCTCTTGCTCGGGGCTACACCTTC.

The J gene is TRBJ2-7, the V gene TRBV5-1; 8 positions agree with TRBD1. The CDR3 runs to 14 residues. J lost 4 bases, V lost 4 bases, and 7 bases had no gene match. The germline CDR1 and CDR2 sequences are SGHRS and YFSETQ. The CDR3: CASSPDRGRYEQYF. As DNA, the CDR3 is TGCGCCAGCAGCCCCGACAGGGGAAGGTACGAGCAGTACTTC.

The chain has TRBV7-9 and TRBJ2-7; D is unclear. CDR1 is SEHNR, CDR2 FQNEAQ, per germline (reference sequence). V was shortened by 6 bases and J by 6 bases, with 12 bases between the two germline ends. The CDR3 runs to 12 residues. CDR3 region: CASSLDQGEQYF. CDR3 DNA sequence: TGTGCCAGCAGTTTGGACCAAGGCGAGCAGTACTTC.

The V and J genes are TRBV9 and TRBJ2-2; D perhaps matches TRBD2 (5 bases). CDR3 length equals 12 residues. Trimming pared 5 bases from V and 6 bases from J, leaving 8 bases between. Germline loops: CDR1 SGDLS, CDR2 YYNGEE. CDR3 protein: CASSRDSGELFF. DNA of the CDR3: TGTGCCAGCAGTCGGGATTCCGGGGAGCTGTTTTTT.

The chain has TRBV19 and TRBJ1-5, with TRBD1 as a possible D gene (5 bases). Per the germline V gene, CDR1 is LNHDA and CDR2 is SQIVND (reference sequence). The CDR3 sequence is 14 residues long. Trimming removed 5 bases from V and 0 bases from J, with 8 bases in between. The CDR3 reads CASSPGRSNQPQHF. As DNA, the CDR3 is TGTGCCAGTAGTCCAGGGCGTAGCAATCAGCCCCAGCATTTT. Filled out from reference TRBV19 and TRBJ1-5, the complete variable domain reads DGGITQSPKYLFRKEGQNVTLSCEQNLNHDAMYWYRQDPGQGLRLIYYSQIVNDFQKGDIAEGYSVSREKKESFPLTVTSAQKNPTAFYLCASSPGRSNQPQHFGDGTRLSIL.

The chain joins TRBV2 to TRBJ2-2; TRBD2 matches at 9 bases. With V trimmed by 6 bases and J by 0 bases, 2 bases remained unmatched. CDR3 length equals 15 residues. In germline, CDR1 is SNHLY, CDR2 FYNNEI. Here the CDR3 reads CASRRTSANTGELFF. The CDR3 coding sequence is TGTGCCAGCAGGCGGACTAGCGCGAACACCGGGGAGCTGTTTTTT.

The chain uses TRBV7-9 and TRBJ2-5; D unresolved. The CDR3 covers 12 residues. Looked up from germline, CDR1 is SEHNR and CDR2 is FQNEAQ (reference sequence). Deletions cut 6 bases from V and 5 bases from J, with 10 bases between. The CDR3 nucleotides are TGTGCCAGCAGTCCCGCAGCCGAGACCCAGTACTTC. Amino acids: CASSPAAETQYF.

The chain has TRBV9 and TRBJ2-3, with 7 bases fitting TRBD1. The V segment lost 0 bases and the J segment 0 bases; nucleotides outside the gene matches: 4. Germline V gives CDR1 SGDLS, CDR2 YYNGEE. The CDR3 loop spans 16 amino acids. The CDR3 loop is CASSVAEGASTDTQYF. In DNA form, the CDR3 reads TGTGCCAGCAGCGTAGCCGAGGGGGCCAGCACAGATACGCAGTATTTT. Looking up the rest from reference TRBV9 and TRBJ2-3 gives the full variable domain: DSGVTQTPKHLITATGQRVTLRCSPRSGDLSVYWYQQSLDQGLQFLIQYYNGEERAKGNILERFSAQQFPDLHSELNLSSLELGDSALYFCASSVAEGASTDTQYFGPGTRLTVL.

J is TRBJ2-2 and V is TRBV5-1, with a tentative D call TRBD2 (5 bases). Trimming stripped 3 bases from V and 8 bases from J, with 14 bases between. The germline gives CDR1 SGHRS, CDR2 YFSETQ. CDR3 length: 14 amino acids. The CDR3 loop reads CASSWRRDAGELFF. DNA for the CDR3: TGCGCCAGCAGCTGGAGACGGGATGCGGGGGAGCTGTTTTTT.

In nucleotides, the CDR3 is TGTGCCAGCAGACGGGACGGGACTCCCCAGCAGTACTTC. Amino acids: CASRRDGTPQQYF. The chain is built from TRBV6-5 and TRBJ2-7; D is possibly TRBD2 (6 bases). There are 13 residues in the CDR3. The germline V and J ends were trimmed by 6 bases and 8 bases, with 17 bases remaining between them. Germline CDR1 MNHEY, CDR2 SVGAGI.

The V call is TRBV11-3, the J call TRBJ1-1; possible D gene TRBD1, 5 bases. CDR1 SGHNT and CDR2 YENEEA come from the germline V gene. The CDR3 consists of 14 residues. The V gene lost 1 base and the J gene lost 1 base, with 7 bases spanning the gap. The CDR3 bases are TGTGCCAGCAGCTTAGGGGGGGAGAACACTGAAGCTTTCTTT. It specifies CASSLGGENTEAFF. The variable domain in full, completed from reference TRBV11-3 and TRBJ1-1, reads EAGVVQSPRYKIIEKKQPVAFWCNPISGHNTLYWYLQNLGQGPELLIRYENEEAVDDSQLPKDRFSAERLKGVDSTLKIQPAELGDSAVYLCASSLGGENTEAFFGQGTRLTVV.

The chain employs TRBV6-1 and TRBJ1-1; possibly TRBD1 for D (5 bases). V was cut by 6 bases and J by 5 bases, with 13 bases left in between. Germline V lookup: CDR1 MNHNS, CDR2 SASEGT. This CDR3 comprises 13 residues. CDR3 amino acids: CASRYTEGTEAFF. The DNA for the CDR3 is TGTGCCAGCAGGTATACTGAGGGGACTGAAGCTTTCTTT.

The chain carries TRBV6-1 and TRBJ1-1; D is uncertain. The CDR3 runs to 13 residues. The germline gives CDR1 MNHNS, CDR2 SASEGT. V lost 6 bases and J lost 1, with 9 bases in between. The CDR3 protein is CASRSVANTEAFF. CDR3 sequence (DNA): TGTGCCAGCAGATCGGTGGCGAACACTGAAGCTTTCTTT.

This chain links TRBV6-1 with TRBJ2-6; D call uncertain. Germline CDR1 MNHNS, CDR2 SASEGT. There are 15 residues in the CDR3. The V end lost 8 bases, the J end lost 0 bases, and 11 bases lay between the germline ends. This CDR3 is CASSPIFSGANVLTF. CDR3 sequence (DNA): TGTGCCAGCTCCCCTATATTCTCTGGGGCCAACGTCCTGACTTTC.

This clone turned up a few times. The V call is TRBV13, the J call TRBJ2-7; D is perhaps TRBD2 (5 bases). V was pared by 0 bases and J by 2 bases, with 17 bases between. Germline values: CDR1 PRHDT, CDR2 FYEKMQ (reference sequence). CDR3 length: 17 residues. CDR3 DNA: TGTGCCAGCAGCTTAGGCCTAAATCCGGGGTCCCCCTACGAGCAGTACTTC. Protein sequence: CASSLGLNPGSPYEQYF.

The chain joins TRBV6-1 to TRBJ2-7; no firm D call. Germline V gene lookup returns CDR1 MNHNS and CDR2 SASEGT. This CDR3 contains 13 residues. The V gene lost 6 bases and the J gene lost 2 bases, with 11 bases spanning the gap. CDR3: CASSWGVPYEQYF. The DNA of the CDR3 is TGTGCCAGCAGCTGGGGTGTCCCCTACGAGCAGTACTTC.

The V and J genes are TRBV2 and TRBJ2-5; no reliable D call. Trimming cost V 4 bases and J 2 bases, with 8 bases left between them. The germline CDR1 and CDR2 sequences are SNHLY and FYNNEI. The CDR3 is 13 amino acids. The CDR3 DNA reads TGTGCCAGCAGTGTGGCGAGACAAGAGACCCAGTACTTC. Amino acids: CASSVARQETQYF.